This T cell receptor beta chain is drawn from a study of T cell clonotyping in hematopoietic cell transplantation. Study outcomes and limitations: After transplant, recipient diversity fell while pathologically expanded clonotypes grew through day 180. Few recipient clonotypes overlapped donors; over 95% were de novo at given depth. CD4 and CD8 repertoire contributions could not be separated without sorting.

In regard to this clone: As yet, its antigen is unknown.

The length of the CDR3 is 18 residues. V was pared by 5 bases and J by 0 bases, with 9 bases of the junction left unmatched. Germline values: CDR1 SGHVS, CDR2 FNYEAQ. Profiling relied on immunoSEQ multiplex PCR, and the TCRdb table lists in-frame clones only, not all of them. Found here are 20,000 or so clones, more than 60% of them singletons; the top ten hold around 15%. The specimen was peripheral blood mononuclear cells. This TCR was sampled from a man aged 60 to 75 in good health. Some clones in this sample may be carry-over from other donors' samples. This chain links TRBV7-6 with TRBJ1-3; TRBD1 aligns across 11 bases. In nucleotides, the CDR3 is TGTGCCAGCAGCCGGCCAGGGACAGGGGGACGCTCTGGAAACACCATATATTTT. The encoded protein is CASSRPGTGGRSGNTIYF. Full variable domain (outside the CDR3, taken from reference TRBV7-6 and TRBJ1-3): GAGVSQSPRYKVTKRGQDVALRCDPISGHVSLYWYRQALGQGPEFLTYFNYEAQQDKSGLPNDRFSAERPEGSISTLTIQRTEQRDSAMYRCASSRPGTGGRSGNTIYFGEGSWLTVV.